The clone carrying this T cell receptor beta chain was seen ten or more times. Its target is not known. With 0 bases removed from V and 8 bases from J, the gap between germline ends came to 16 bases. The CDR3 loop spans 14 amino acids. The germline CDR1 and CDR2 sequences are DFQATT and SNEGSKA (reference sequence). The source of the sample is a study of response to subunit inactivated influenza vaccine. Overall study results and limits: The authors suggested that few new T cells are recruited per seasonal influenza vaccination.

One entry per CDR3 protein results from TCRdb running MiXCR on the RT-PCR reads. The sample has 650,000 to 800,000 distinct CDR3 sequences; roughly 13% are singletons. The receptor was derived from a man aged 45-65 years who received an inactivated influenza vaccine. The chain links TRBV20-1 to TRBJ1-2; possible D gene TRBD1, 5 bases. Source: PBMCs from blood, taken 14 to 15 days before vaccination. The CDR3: CSARDHRGPQGYTF. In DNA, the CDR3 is TGCAGTGCTAGAGATCATCGGGGCCCCCAGGGCTACACCTTC.